These T cell receptor beta chains were read from a single sample in a study of blood T cell repertoires in COVID-19. Profiled with immunoSEQ multiplex PCR; TCRdb holds only in-frame clones, not every one. The top ten hold around 8% of the sample, which has more than 85,000 clones, approximately 80% seen once. Sequencing was carried out using peripheral blood. The receptors were sampled from an elderly woman with active or convalescent COVID-19. Each CDR3 is given with its conserved first and last residue. D genes are given only for firm matches. Clone size is shown for a subset of rows, as once, few, many or a class of expanded clone.

cdr3_nt	cdr3_aa	d_call	v_call	j_call	clone_size
TGTGCCAGCAGCCAGGGGGGTGGGGAGTCTTATGGCTACACCTTC	CASSQGGGESYGYTF	-	TRBV3-1/TRBV3-2	TRBJ1-2	-
TGTGCCAGTAGTAAGACAGGGGGGCCCGGGGAGCTGTTTTTT	CASSKTGGPGELFF	TRBD1	TRBV19	TRBJ2-2	-
TGTGCCAGCTCACCACGGAGCGGGAGTACGTATGAGCAGTTCTTC	CASSPRSGSTYEQFF	TRBD2	TRBV18	TRBJ2-1	-
TGTGCCAGCAGCCCGAACACTAACAGGGGGGACACTGAAGCTTTCTTT	CASSPNTNRGDTEAFF	TRBD1	TRBV4-2	TRBJ1-1	-
TGTGCCAGCAGCTTGGACCGGGACAGGGCGGTAGATACGCAGTATTTT	CASSLDRDRAVDTQYF	TRBD1	TRBV7-2	TRBJ2-3	-
TGTGCCAGTAGTATAGGGGCCAGATCGAGTGAAAAACTGTTTTTT	CASSIGARSSEKLFF	-	TRBV19	TRBJ1-4	once
TGTGCCAGCAGCATTCCCCAGGGGGTTGGAGAGACCCAGTACTTC	CASSIPQGVGETQYF	TRBD1	TRBV7-6	TRBJ2-5	-
TGTGCCACCAGTCCGCCTCCTAGCGGGAGGGCCACAGATACGCAGTATTTT	CATSPPPSGRATDTQYF	TRBD2	TRBV15	TRBJ2-3	-
TGCGCCAGCAGCTTCGACAGGGGGGGGACCGGGGAGCTGTTTTTT	CASSFDRGGTGELFF	TRBD1	TRBV5-1	TRBJ2-2	few
TGCGCCAGCAGCTTGGGGGAGGGAGGATATAGCAATCAGCCCCAGCATTTT	CASSLGEGGYSNQPQHF	-	TRBV5-1	TRBJ1-5	few
TGTGCCAGCTCACCATCTAGCGGGGAATTCTACAATGAGCAGTTCTTC	CASSPSSGEFYNEQFF	TRBD2	TRBV18	TRBJ2-1	-
TGTGCCAGCAGTTCACGACTAGCGGGAGTATCTTACAATGAGCAGTTCTTC	CASSSRLAGVSYNEQFF	TRBD2	TRBV27	TRBJ2-1	-
TGTGCCAGCAGCCCCACGGTCGGGTCGACCGGGGAGCTGTTTTTT	CASSPTVGSTGELFF	-	TRBV7-3	TRBJ2-2	-
TGTGCCAGCAGCGTTGGACAGGGCACCTCAGATACGCAGTATTTT	CASSVGQGTSDTQYF	TRBD1	TRBV5-6	TRBJ2-3	-
TGTGCCAGTAGTGCCGACAGAGGAAAAGCTTTCTTT	CASSADRGKAFF	-	TRBV19	TRBJ1-1	-
TGTGCCAGCAGCTTGGGAGCTAACAATGAAAAACTGTTTTTT	CASSLGANNEKLFF	-	TRBV7-9	TRBJ1-4	-
TGTGCCAGCAGGCGGACTAGCGGGAGATACGAGCAGTACTTC	CASRRTSGRYEQYF	TRBD2	TRBV6-4	TRBJ2-7	once
TGTGCCAGCAGCCCTGGGACAGGGGGCTCGACTGAAGCTTTCTTT	CASSPGTGGSTEAFF	TRBD1	TRBV3-1/TRBV3-2	TRBJ1-1	-
TGTGCCAGTAGTGCGAGGAGGGTGGAAGATACGCAGTATTTT	CASSARRVEDTQYF	-	TRBV19	TRBJ2-3	few
TGTGCTAGCAGCGCACGGCAGGGGCCCTCCTACGAGCAGTACTTC	CASSARQGPSYEQYF	-	TRBV7-7	TRBJ2-7	-
TGTGCCTGGAGGGGACTGAACTATGGCTACACCTTC	CAWRGLNYGYTF	-	TRBV30	TRBJ1-2	-
TGTGCCAGCAATTCCCCGGGACAGGGGGATCAGCCCCAGCATTTT	CASNSPGQGDQPQHF	-	TRBV21-1	TRBJ1-5	-
TGTGCCAGCAGCCGACGACAGGGGGGACAGTACTTC	CASSRRQGGQYF	TRBD1	TRBV6-6	TRBJ2-7	once
TGTGCCAGCAGCTCGCAAACCCCGGTTACCGGGGAGCTGTTTTTT	CASSSQTPVTGELFF	-	TRBV9	TRBJ2-2	-
TGTGCCAGCAGCCAAACGGCAGGGGGTAAAGATACGCAGTATTTT	CASSQTAGGKDTQYF	TRBD1	TRBV14	TRBJ2-3	-
TGTGCCTGGAAAGGGGGGGCTGGTATCAGCAATCAGCCCCAGCATTTT	CAWKGGAGISNQPQHF	-	TRBV30	TRBJ1-5	-
TGTGCCAGCAACCAACTAGAGGGTATCGGGGAGCTGTTTTTT	CASNQLEGIGELFF	-	TRBV7-9	TRBJ2-2	few
TGTGCCAGCAGTTATAGAGGCCCCGGGGAGCTGTTTTTT	CASSYRGPGELFF	-	TRBV12-3/TRBV12-4	TRBJ2-2	-
TGCGCCAGCAGCCCTAGGGGACTAGCGGATGACACAGATACGCAGTATTTT	CASSPRGLADDTDTQYF	TRBD2	TRBV4-1	TRBJ2-3	-